This T cell receptor beta chain came from a study of blood T cell repertoires in COVID-19. Study-level information: Samples came from the United States, Italy and Spain, spanning acute and convalescent COVID-19.

TCRdb's copy holds only in-frame clones and misses some; the assay was immunoSEQ multiplex PCR. The sample lists about 70,000 clones, roughly 87% occurring once. The CDR3 has 14 residues. The V gene's germline CDR1 is SGHNT and CDR2 YYREEE (reference sequence). The ends lost 4 bases at V and 2 bases at J; junction bases unmatched: 6. The chain recombines TRBV5-4 with TRBJ2-7, with 7 bases lining up with TRBD1. Material: peripheral blood. The TCR was taken from a middle-aged man with active COVID-19. CDR3 in DNA: TGTGCCAGCAGCGCCACAGGGGTCCCCTACGAGCAGTACTTC. It yields the protein CASSATGVPYEQYF.